This T cell receptor (beta chain) was found in a study of OX40 agonist ivuxolimab in advanced cancers. Context from the whole study: Ivuxolimab, which targeted the costimulatory receptor OX40 (CD134), was an agonistic, fully human IgG2 monoclonal antibody. Intravenous ivuxolimab was administered to patients every 2 weeks at six dose levels: 0.01, 0.1, 0.3, 1.5, 3 and 10 mg/kg. Partial responses were achieved by three dose-escalation patients, of whom one had hepatocellular carcinoma and two had cutaneous melanoma. A male proportion of around 81% and a mean age of around 60 years, ranging from about 23 to 79, were recorded for the dose-escalation cohort. Of the 50 to 55 patients in dose escalation, 19 had hepatocellular carcinoma, about 15 had melanoma, 9 had renal cell carcinoma and 9 had head and neck cancer. Patients were allowed to have had prior anti-PD-1, anti-PD-L1 or anti-CTLA-4 therapy, and roughly two fifths of the dose-escalation patients had been treated with checkpoint inhibitors. The paper reports the monotherapy dose-escalation portion (N = 52 patients) of the phase I ivuxolimab trial. The purpose of peripheral TCRbeta sequencing was to test whether ivuxolimab changed TCR sequence diversity and led to clonal T-cell expansion. Study-wide findings and limitations: Low levels of normalized T-cell clonal expansion were also shown by some nonresponding patients. The antigen specificity of the clonally expanded peripheral T cells was not determined. In the 0.1-3.0 mg/kg groups, partial responders were among the patients with the lowest normalized peripheral clonal expansion, particularly in CD8+ T cells. After ivuxolimab, expanded clones were on average more numerous among CD8+ T cells than among CD4+ T cells. At doses of 0.1 to 3.0 mg/kg, clonal expansion of both CD4+ and CD8+ T cells in blood was seen between baseline and week 6.

Of note for this clone: Which antigen it targets is not known. No base quality information exists; no much larger clone differs at one position.

The junction carries 8 bases between V and J, which are trimmed by 2 bases and 4 bases respectively. The germline V gene (reference sequence) gives CDR1 as GTSNPN and CDR2 as SVGIG. Taken from cysteine to phenylalanine, the CDR3 has 12 residues. Only the CDR3 DNA stays, 36 bases, in frame from base 1. For sequencing of the TCRbeta CDR3 region, genomic DNA was extracted from the sorted cells. TCRbeta CDR3 regions were sequenced using the immunoSEQ Assay. TCRdb re-hosts the immuneACCESS table, in-frame sequences only. Its copies lack some clones; in the studies checked, an unresolved V gene accounts for under half of them, and the cause for the rest is not known. Present in this sample are about 100,000 clones, roughly 87% of which were seen just once. 1.5% to 2% of the sample lies in the top ten. Patients with a history of autoimmune disease or receiving systemic immunosuppression were excluded from the trial. Peripheral blood for TCR sequencing was collected from all dose cohorts at baseline, on cycle 4 day 1, and on cycle 7 day 1. Samples were obtained from an open-label, multicenter, first-in-human phase I dose-escalation trial of ivuxolimab. Adults with locally advanced or metastatic melanoma, renal cell carcinoma, hepatocellular carcinoma or head and neck squamous cell carcinoma were enrolled in the trial. CD4+ and CD8+ T cells were sorted separately from peripheral blood before TCR sequencing.

The sequence joins TRBV30 to TRBJ2-5; the D segment cannot be called with confidence. This clonotype was sampled from an adult with an advanced solid tumor such as melanoma, head and neck, liver or kidney cancer. Specimen: CD4+ or CD8+ T cells sorted from blood, collected in a trial of the OX40 agonist ivuxolimab. The CDR3: CAWSPERETQYF. The base sequence is TGTGCCTGGAGTCCGGAGAGAGAGACCCAGTACTTC.